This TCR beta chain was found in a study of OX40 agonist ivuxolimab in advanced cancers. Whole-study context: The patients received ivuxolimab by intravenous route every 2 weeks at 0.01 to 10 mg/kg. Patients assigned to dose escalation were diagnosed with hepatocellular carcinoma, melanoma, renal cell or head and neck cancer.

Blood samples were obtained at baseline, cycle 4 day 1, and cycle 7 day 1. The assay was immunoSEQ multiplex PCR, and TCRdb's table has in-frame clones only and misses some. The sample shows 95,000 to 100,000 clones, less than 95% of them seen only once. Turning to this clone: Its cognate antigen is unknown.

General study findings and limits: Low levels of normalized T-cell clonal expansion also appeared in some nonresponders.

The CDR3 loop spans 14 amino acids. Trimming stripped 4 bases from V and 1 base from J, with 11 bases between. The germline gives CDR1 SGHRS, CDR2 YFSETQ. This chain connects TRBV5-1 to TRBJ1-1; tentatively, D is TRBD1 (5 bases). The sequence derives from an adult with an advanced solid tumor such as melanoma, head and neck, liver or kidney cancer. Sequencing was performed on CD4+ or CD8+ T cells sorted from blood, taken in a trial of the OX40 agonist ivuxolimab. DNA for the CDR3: TGCGCCAGCAGCCGGCAAACAGGGAACACTGAAGCTTTCTTT. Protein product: CASSRQTGNTEAFF.